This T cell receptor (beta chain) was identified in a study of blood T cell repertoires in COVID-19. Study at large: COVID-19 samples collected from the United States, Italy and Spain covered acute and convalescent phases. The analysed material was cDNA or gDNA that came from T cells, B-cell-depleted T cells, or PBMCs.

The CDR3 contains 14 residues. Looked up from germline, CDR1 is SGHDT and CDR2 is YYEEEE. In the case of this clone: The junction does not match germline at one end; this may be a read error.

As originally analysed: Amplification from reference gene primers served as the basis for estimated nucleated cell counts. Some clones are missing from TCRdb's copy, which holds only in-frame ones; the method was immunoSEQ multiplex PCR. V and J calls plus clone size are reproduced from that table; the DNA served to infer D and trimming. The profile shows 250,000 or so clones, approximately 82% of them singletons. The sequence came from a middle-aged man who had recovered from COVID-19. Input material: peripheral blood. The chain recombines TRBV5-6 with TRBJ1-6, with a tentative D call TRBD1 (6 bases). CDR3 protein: CASSSPGVRSPLLF. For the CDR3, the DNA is TGTGCCAGCAGCTCCCCAGGGGTCCGTTCACCCCTCCTCTTT. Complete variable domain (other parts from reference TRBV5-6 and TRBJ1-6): DAGVTQSPTHLIKTRGQQVTLRCSPKSGHDTVSWYQQALGQGPQFIFQYYEEEERQRGNFPDRFSGHQFPNYSSELNVNALLLGDSALYLCASSSPGVRSPLLFGNGTRLTVT.